The rows below give T cell receptor beta chains drawn from one sample of a study of OX40 agonist ivuxolimab in advanced cancers. Repertoires were generated with immunoSEQ multiplex PCR, while TCRdb's copy carries only in-frame clones and drops some. The table lists roughly 20,000 clones, roughly 80% of them singletons, with roughly 29% in the top ten. The material sequenced was CD4+ or CD8+ T cells sorted from blood, taken in a trial of the OX40 agonist ivuxolimab. The receptors derive from an adult with an advanced solid tumor such as melanoma, head and neck, liver or kidney cancer. Each CDR3 is given with its conserved first and last residue. Fields, in order: D gene, V gene, clone size, J gene, CDR3 protein, CDR3 DNA. D genes are given only for firm matches. Clone sizes are given selectively: once, few, many, or a class where the clone is expanded.

-,TRBV2,-,TRBJ2-1,CASSAVGHEQFF,TGTGCCAGCAGTGCGGTCGGCCATGAGCAGTTCTTC
-,TRBV28,-,TRBJ1-4,CASSFLEGATNEKLFF,TGTGCCAGCAGTTTTTTGGAAGGAGCAACTAATGAAAAACTGTTTTTT
-,TRBV5-1,medium-sized,TRBJ2-7,CASSLAQASYEQYF,TGCGCCAGCAGCTTGGCACAGGCTTCCTACGAGCAGTACTTC
-,TRBV5-6,-,TRBJ2-7,CASSLTRSSYEQYF,TGTGCCAGCAGCTTAACCAGGAGCTCCTACGAGCAGTACTTC
TRBD1,TRBV6-5,-,TRBJ2-5,CASRDTGTGQETQYF,TGTGCCAGCAGGGACACCGGGACAGGACAAGAGACCCAGTACTTC
-,TRBV18,-,TRBJ2-2,CASSLPPGWTTGELFF,TGTGCCAGCTCACTACCCCCGGGCTGGACCACCGGGGAGCTGTTTTTT
-,TRBV4-1,few,TRBJ1-4,CASSAGTLREKLFF,TGCGCCAGCAGTGCCGGGACACTGAGGGAAAAACTGTTTTTT
-,TRBV30,-,TRBJ2-7,CAWKAVYEQYF,TGTGCCTGGAAAGCAGTCTACGAGCAGTACTTC
TRBD1,TRBV2,-,TRBJ2-4,CASSEASGQAEGLWKYIQYF,TGTGCCAGCAGTGAAGCCTCGGGACAGGCCGAAGGACTATGGAAGTACATTCAGTACTTC
-,TRBV7-9,-,TRBJ1-2,CASSLQDMRGGYTF,TGTGCCAGCAGCTTACAGGACATGCGTGGTGGCTACACCTTC
-,TRBV4-1,once,TRBJ2-1,CASSQAPDEQFF,TGCGCCAGCAGCCAAGCCCCCGATGAGCAGTTCTTC
-,TRBV7-8,-,TRBJ2-3,CASSLFKGRPNTDTQYF,TGTGCCAGCAGCTTATTTAAGGGGCGTCCGAACACAGATACGCAGTATTTT
-,TRBV5-6,-,TRBJ1-5,CASSTGQLASNQPQHF,TGTGCCAGCAGCACCGGACAGTTGGCGAGCAATCAGCCCCAGCATTTT
TRBD1,TRBV6-1,-,TRBJ2-1,CASSPPGQSYNEQFF,TGTGCCAGCAGTCCGCCGGGACAGTCCTACAATGAGCAGTTCTTC
TRBD2,TRBV18,-,TRBJ2-6,CASSPGRSSGSSGANVLTF,TGTGCCAGCTCACCAGGGAGATCTAGCGGGAGTTCTGGGGCCAACGTCCTGACTTTC
-,TRBV7-9,-,TRBJ2-1,CASSDLSGGLVGNNEQFF,TGTGCCAGCAGCGACCTATCTGGGGGGCTGGTGGGAAACAATGAGCAGTTCTTC
-,TRBV6-5,-,TRBJ2-5,CASSYGVGLLRETQYF,TGTGCCAGCAGTTACGGGGTAGGGCTGCTCCGGGAGACCCAGTACTTC
-,TRBV5-6,-,TRBJ2-7,CASSLSTGYEQYF,TGTGCCAGCAGCTTGTCTACAGGGTACGAGCAGTACTTC
-,TRBV9,-,TRBJ1-4,CASSPRSSFNEKLFF,TGTGCCAGCAGCCCTCGATCGTCCTTTAATGAAAAACTGTTTTTT
-,TRBV5-1,-,TRBJ2-1,CASSFYRRESSYNEQFF,TGCGCCAGCAGCTTCTATCGACGGGAGAGCTCCTACAATGAGCAGTTCTTC
TRBD2,TRBV7-2,-,TRBJ2-1,CASSEGLAGVGPYNEQFF,TGTGCCAGCAGCGAGGGACTAGCGGGAGTCGGGCCTTACAATGAGCAGTTCTTC
TRBD2,TRBV27,once,TRBJ2-3,CASSLWSVSGISTDTQYF,TGTGCCAGCAGTTTATGGTCGGTTAGCGGGATTAGCACAGATACGCAGTATTTT
-,TRBV5-6,-,TRBJ1-1,CASSLVGSGTEAFF,TGTGCCAGCAGCTTGGTCGGGAGCGGCACTGAAGCTTTCTTT
TRBD1,TRBV9,-,TRBJ1-3,CASSPGQGFSGNTIYF,TGTGCCAGCAGCCCAGGACAGGGATTCTCTGGAAACACCATATATTTT
-,TRBV19,-,TRBJ1-1,CASSLSGTEAFF,TGTGCCAGTAGCTTATCCGGGACTGAAGCTTTCTTT
-,TRBV19,-,TRBJ2-1,CASSIMGPSGEQFF,TGTGCCAGTAGTATAATGGGCCCCTCGGGTGAGCAGTTCTTC
TRBD1,TRBV19,once,TRBJ1-2,CASSIVGTANYGYTF,TGTGCCAGTAGTATAGTAGGGACAGCTAACTATGGCTACACCTTC
-,TRBV29-1,-,TRBJ2-7,CSVGGVTDEQYF,TGCAGCGTTGGTGGGGTAACGGACGAGCAGTACTTC
-,TRBV28,-,TRBJ2-3,CATTLGDTDTQYF,TGTGCCACCACCCTCGGCGACACAGATACGCAGTATTTT
TRBD2,TRBV11-2,-,TRBJ2-2,CASSLDWTNGGVYPGELFF,TGTGCCAGCAGCTTAGATTGGACAAATGGGGGGGTCTATCCCGGGGAGCTGTTTTTT
-,TRBV7-3,-,TRBJ2-2,CASSLFAINNANTGELFF,TGTGCCAGCAGCTTATTTGCCATCAATAACGCGAACACCGGGGAGCTGTTTTTT
-,TRBV9,-,TRBJ2-7,CASSVGGDGYEQYF,TGTGCCAGCAGCGTAGGAGGAGACGGGTACGAGCAGTACTTC
-,TRBV5-6,-,TRBJ2-7,CASSFVTRISEQYF,TGTGCCAGCAGCTTTGTGACTAGAATTTCCGAGCAGTACTTC
TRBD1,TRBV27,-,TRBJ1-2,CASSFIGTAFYGYTF,TGTGCCAGCAGTTTTATCGGGACAGCATTCTATGGCTACACCTTC
-,TRBV12-1,-,TRBJ2-1,CASSFGDGVYNEQFF,TGTGCCAGCAGCTTTGGTGATGGTGTATACAATGAGCAGTTCTTC
TRBD1,TRBV7-2,few,TRBJ1-2,CASSLVSTGGLGYTF,TGTGCCAGCAGCTTAGTATCGACAGGGGGCCTTGGCTACACCTTC
-,TRBV19,-,TRBJ2-1,CASTPLSSGLNEQFF,TGTGCCAGTACCCCCCTAAGTTCCGGGCTAAATGAGCAGTTCTTC
-,TRBV6-5,-,TRBJ2-1,CASSYDSGYNEQFF,TGTGCCAGCAGTTATGATTCGGGATACAATGAGCAGTTCTTC
TRBD2,TRBV11-2,-,TRBJ2-1,CASSLTSGRAWDEQFF,TGTGCCAGCAGCCTCACTAGCGGGAGGGCCTGGGATGAGCAGTTCTTC
TRBD1,TRBV5-4,-,TRBJ1-4,CASRPYRGRAGEKLFF,TGTGCCAGCAGACCTTACAGGGGGCGGGCCGGGGAAAAACTGTTTTTT
TRBD1,TRBV5-6,-,TRBJ2-7,CASSLRSGQIFDEQYF,TGTGCCAGCAGCTTGAGGTCGGGACAGATTTTCGACGAGCAGTACTTC
TRBD1,TRBV9,-,TRBJ1-1,CASSAPGTGGSEAFF,TGTGCCAGCAGCGCCCCCGGGACAGGGGGCTCTGAAGCTTTCTTT
TRBD1,TRBV27,once,TRBJ2-5,CASSSNSITGVEETQYF,TGTGCCAGCAGTTCTAATTCCATAACAGGGGTAGAAGAGACCCAGTACTTC
TRBD2,TRBV19,-,TRBJ2-1,CASSITSGKLNEQFF,TGTGCCAGTAGTATAACTAGCGGGAAGTTAAATGAGCAGTTCTTC
TRBD1,TRBV7-9,-,TRBJ1-4,CASRNINGQGAEKLFF,TGTGCCAGCAGAAACATCAACGGACAGGGGGCTGAAAAACTGTTTTTT
TRBD2,TRBV6-5,-,TRBJ2-1,CASSYSGGSQSEQFF,TGTGCCAGCAGTTACTCAGGCGGGAGTCAAAGTGAGCAGTTCTTC
-,TRBV28,-,TRBJ2-7,CASSLISDGTYEQYF,TGTGCCAGCAGTTTAATTTCGGACGGCACCTACGAGCAGTACTTC
TRBD2,TRBV7-9,-,TRBJ2-7,CASSHPGLALDEQYF,TGTGCCAGCAGCCATCCGGGACTAGCGCTCGACGAGCAGTACTTC
TRBD2,TRBV7-9,-,TRBJ2-1,CASILSERGYNEQFF,TGTGCCAGCATCCTATCGGAGCGGGGGTACAATGAGCAGTTCTTC
TRBD1,TRBV6-4,-,TRBJ1-2,CASSDSAGTGYKGYTF,TGTGCCAGCAGTGACTCGGCCGGGACAGGATATAAGGGCTACACCTTC
TRBD1,TRBV28,-,TRBJ2-7,CASSLGNRGHEQYF,TGTGCCAGCAGTTTAGGTAACAGGGGCCACGAGCAGTACTTC
-,TRBV19,once,TRBJ2-2,CASSMGEAGELFF,TGTGCCAGTAGTATGGGGGAGGCCGGGGAGCTGTTTTTT
-,TRBV5-1,-,TRBJ2-2,CASSLGRRGVNTGELFF,TGCGCCAGCAGCTTGGGCCGGAGGGGTGTGAACACCGGGGAGCTGTTTTTT
TRBD2,TRBV9,-,TRBJ2-1,CASSVGGRGGNEQFF,TGTGCCAGCAGCGTAGGCGGGAGGGGGGGCAATGAGCAGTTCTTC
-,TRBV4-1,-,TRBJ2-1,CASSRGTVSSYNEQFF,TGCGCCAGCAGCCGAGGGACGGTTAGCTCCTACAATGAGCAGTTCTTC
TRBD1,TRBV2,-,TRBJ2-1,CASTERTGANNEQFF,TGTGCCAGCACCGAAAGGACAGGGGCCAACAATGAGCAGTTCTTC
-,TRBV4-2,-,TRBJ2-1,CASSQDMDYSYNEQFF,TGTGCCAGCAGCCAAGATATGGACTACTCCTACAATGAGCAGTTCTTC
-,TRBV27,-,TRBJ1-6,CASTMIWGYNSPLHF,TGTGCCAGCACCATGATTTGGGGCTATAATTCACCCCTCCACTTT
-,TRBV5-6,once,TRBJ2-7,CASSLANTYEQYF,TGTGCCAGCAGCTTGGCTAATACCTACGAGCAGTACTTC